This T cell receptor beta chain is from a study of blood T cell repertoires in COVID-19. Trimming took 4 bases from V and 4 from J; bases not matched to a gene: 8. Germline V lookup: CDR1 SEHNR, CDR2 FQNEAQ (reference sequence). The CDR3 runs 16 residues. Using immunoSEQ multiplex PCR, the repertoire was profiled, and TCRdb retains in-frame clones only, with some absent. The sample lists around 160,000 clones; roughly nine tenths were seen once. The receptor's source is a man in his late teens or twenties with COVID-19, enrolled during active disease. Sequences were obtained from peripheral blood. The genes are TRBV7-9 and TRBJ2-1; 9 nucleotides align to TRBD2. CDR3 region: CASSSRGSGSYNEQFF. CDR3 bases: TGTGCCAGCAGCTCCCGTGGTAGCGGGAGTTACAATGAGCAGTTCTTC.